This TCR beta chain was identified in a study of CD8 T cells in Susac syndrome. CD8+ and CD4+ T cells from blood underwent TCR beta sequencing. Both CD4+ and CD8+ T cells were negatively isolated, and TEMRA cells underwent FACS enrichment. RNA amounts of about 0.45 to 1 ug underwent reverse transcription with random hexamers. Amplification of TCR beta CDR3 was carried out by immunoSEQ multiplex PCR, which covered 54 Vbeta and 13 Jbeta segments. One entry per CDR3 protein results from TCRdb running MiXCR on the immunoSEQ multiplex PCR reads. Among about 180,000 distinct CDR3 sequences listed, roughly 94% were seen once. Trimming shortened V by 7 bases and J by 1 base, and 10 bases separated the two germline ends. The CDR3 covers 13 residues.

The source of this sequence is a human donor with Susac syndrome. The sequenced sample consisted of CD4+ T cells from PBMCs. The rearrangement joins TRBV12-3 or TRBV12-4 to TRBJ2-5, with no clear D. CDR3 in amino acids: CASTPVGQETQYF. The CDR3 DNA is TGTGCCAGCACCCCGGTGGGCCAAGAGACCCAGTACTTC.